This passage covers 24 T cell receptor beta chains from one sample sequenced in a study of neurological immune-mediated disorders. A single record per CDR3 protein comes from TCRdb applying MiXCR to the 5' RACE reads. The sample carries some 49,000 distinct CDR3 sequences, roughly 14% recorded once. Regarding time point: longitudinal time-point 2. Sequenced sample: PBMCs. Receptors originate from a male donor with HTLV-1-associated myelopathy (HAM/TSP).

In its sample, this clonotype was seen many times. This sequence joins TRBV5-5 and TRBJ1-5; 7 bases line up with TRBD1. Losses at the gene ends were 0 bases for V and 7 bases for J; bases not matched to a gene: 4. The germline CDR1 and CDR2 sequences are SGHKS and YYEKEE (reference sequence). The CDR3 is 14 residues long. Here the CDR3 DNA reads TGTGCCAGCAGCTTGGAGGGGGCGCGGCAGCCCCAGCATTTT. It is translated as CASSLEGARQPQHF.

This clonotype was detected many times. This sequence joins TRBV5-1 and TRBJ1-2; D is ambiguous. Germline V gene sequence: CDR1 SGHRS, CDR2 YFSETQ. There are 14 residues in the CDR3. The V end was cut by 0 bases, the J end by 4 bases, with 10 bases between. As DNA, the CDR3 is TGCGCCAGCAGCTTGGAGGCACCCGTCTATGGCTACACCTTC. Translation gives CASSLEAPVYGYTF.

This clonotype was found many times. The chain recombines TRBV5-1 with TRBJ2-3; 10 bases map to TRBD2. Germline loops: CDR1 SGHRS, CDR2 YFSETQ. The CDR3 spans 16 residues. V dropped 2 bases and J dropped 0; count of bases not matched to a gene: 3. CDR3 sequence reads: CASSFGLADSTDTQYF. The CDR3 region has the DNA TGCGCCAGCAGCTTCGGACTAGCGGATAGCACAGATACGCAGTATTTT.

The J gene is TRBJ2-5, the V gene TRBV20-1; TRBD2 matches 11 bases. Unmatched junction bases numbered 11, after V lost 6 bases and J lost 5 bases. There are 15 residues in the CDR3. Germline CDR1 is DFQATT and CDR2 is SNEGSKA (reference sequence). The CDR3 DNA is TGCAGTGCCAGACATCCTAGCGGGGGGTTGGAGACCCAGTACTTC. Residues: CSARHPSGGLETQYF.

At least ten counts were recorded for this clonotype. The chain recombines TRBV7-9 with TRBJ2-7, with TRBD2 identical over 7 bases. This CDR3 contains 15 residues. Germline-derived CDR1 and CDR2 are SEHNR and FQNEAQ (reference sequence). V lost 2 bases and J lost 2; bases outside the gene matches: 6. The CDR3 DNA reads TGTGCCAGCAGCTTAAGTCGGGGGGAGACCTACGAGCAGTACTTC. This translates into CASSLSRGETYEQYF.

The sample holds many counts of this clonotype. V gene TRBV9 combines with J gene TRBJ2-5; TRBD2 matches at 9 bases. Germline V gives CDR1 SGDLS, CDR2 YYNGEE. This CDR3 spans 16 amino acids. The trim removed 0 bases at V and 2 bases at J, leaving 5 bases unmatched. The CDR3 spells CASSVGASGKQETQYF. The CDR3 region has the DNA TGTGCCAGCAGCGTAGGGGCTAGCGGGAAGCAAGAGACCCAGTACTTC. Together with reference TRBV9 and TRBJ2-5, the CDR3 gives the full variable domain: DSGVTQTPKHLITATGQRVTLRCSPRSGDLSVYWYQQSLDQGLQFLIQYYNGEERAKGNILERFSAQQFPDLHSELNLSSLELGDSALYFCASSVGASGKQETQYFGPGTRLLVL.

This clonotype was seen ten or more times. The genes are TRBV28 and TRBJ2-7; D is unclear. Germline V gene sequence: CDR1 MDHEN, CDR2 SYDVKM. The CDR3 consists of 14 residues. Trimming stripped 11 bases from V and 0 bases from J, with 17 bases between. This CDR3 is CASIADYSSYEQYF. CDR3 coding DNA: TGTGCCTCAATCGCCGATTACAGCTCCTACGAGCAGTACTTC.

The J gene is TRBJ2-7, the V gene TRBV27; D remains ambiguous. V lost 1 base, J lost 9 bases, and 10 bases lay in between. Germline loops: CDR1 MNHEY, CDR2 SMNVEV (reference sequence). This CDR3 comprises 12 residues. In DNA form, the CDR3 reads TGTGCCAGCAGTTTATTAGGAAACGGGCAGTACTTC. It specifies CASSLLGNGQYF.

This clonotype was recorded at least ten times. The chain uses TRBV3-1 and TRBJ1-5, with D unresolved. Trimming shortened V by 0 bases and J by 7 bases, and 13 bases separated the two germline ends. The CDR3 has 15 residues. CDR1 and CDR2 (germline): LGHDT, YNNKEL (reference sequence). The CDR3 nucleotides are TGTGCCAGCAGCCAAGATTTTACAGAGATACAGCCCCAGCATTTT. Amino acid sequence: CASSQDFTEIQPQHF. Full variable domain (rest looked up from reference TRBV3-1 and TRBJ1-5): DTAVSQTPKYLVTQMGNDKSIKCEQNLGHDTMYWYKQDSKKFLKIMFSYNNKELIINETVPNRFSPKSPDKAHLNLHINSLELGDSAVYFCASSQDFTEIQPQHFGDGTRLSIL.

This clonotype appeared many times. CDR3 sequence reads: CATSKPGTERAYEQYF. The CDR3 DNA sequence: TGTGCCACCAGCAAACCCGGGACGGAGAGGGCCTACGAGCAGTACTTC. The rearrangement uses TRBV15 and TRBJ2-7, with D tentatively TRBD1 or TRBD2 (5 bases each). Germline V gene lookup returns CDR1 LNHNV and CDR2 YYDKDF (reference sequence). This CDR3 contains 16 residues. V was clipped by 4 bases and J by 2 bases, with 18 bases between them.

Many counts were recorded for this clonotype. This chain uses TRBV20-1 with TRBJ2-5, with TRBD2 as a possible D gene (5 bases). Trimming pared 5 bases from V and 5 bases from J, leaving 15 bases between. Germline lookup yields CDR1 DFQATT and CDR2 SNEGSKA (reference sequence). The CDR3 has 13 amino acids. The CDR3 coding sequence is TGCAGTGCTCCCTGGAGAGGGCTCGAGACCCAGTACTTC. The encoded protein is CSAPWRGLETQYF.

This clonotype was found many times. The rearrangement joins TRBV5-1 to TRBJ2-5, with 8 positions matching TRBD1. Germline V gene lookup returns CDR1 SGHRS and CDR2 YFSETQ. The CDR3 consists of 14 residues. Trimming took 4 bases from V and 5 from J; bases not matched to a gene: 7. The CDR3: CASSGQGGWETQYF. The CDR3 DNA sequence: TGCGCCAGCAGCGGACAGGGTGGATGGGAGACCCAGTACTTC. The full variable domain, completed using reference TRBV5-1 and TRBJ2-5, is KAGVTQTPRYLIKTRGQQVTLSCSPISGHRSVSWYQQTPGQGLQFLFEYFSETQRNKGNFPGRFSGRQFSNSRSEMNVSTLELGDSALYLCASSGQGGWETQYFGPGTRLLVL.

This clonotype was detected many times. The DNA of the CDR3 is TGTGCCAGCAGCTTAGCGGGCGGTGACTCTGGAAACACCATATATTTT. Translated: CASSLAGGDSGNTIYF. V usage is TRBV7-6 and J usage is TRBJ1-3; D unclear. This CDR3 region has 16 residues. Trimming took off 0 bases at V and 0 bases at J, with 9 bases between the two ends. CDR1 SGHVS and CDR2 FNYEAQ come from the germline V gene.

This clonotype was counted many times. This sequence joins TRBV7-2 and TRBJ2-1; D perhaps matches TRBD2 (7 bases). The V gene's germline CDR1 is SGHTA and CDR2 FQGNSA. The V gene lost 7 bases and the J gene lost 5 bases, with 15 bases spanning the gap. This CDR3 is 14 amino acids long. In nucleotides, the CDR3 is TGTGCCAGCAATTACGGGGGGCCCAACAATGAGCAGTTCTTC. Translating it yields CASNYGGPNNEQFF.

This clonotype was found many times. This rearrangement joins TRBV20-1 to TRBJ1-6; D is possibly TRBD1 (6 bases). The CDR3 consists of 13 residues. CDR1 DFQATT and CDR2 SNEGSKA come from the germline V gene (reference sequence). The V end was cut by 3 bases, the J end by 9 bases, with 12 bases between. The DNA for the CDR3 is TGCAGTGCTAGCGATACAGGGCTTTCACCCCTCCACTTT. It is translated as CSASDTGLSPLHF.

This clonotype showed up many times. The CDR3 loop is CASNRGLETQYF. In nucleotides, the CDR3 is TGTGCCAGCAACAGGGGGCTGGAGACCCAGTACTTC. This rearrangement joins TRBV28 to TRBJ2-5; the match to TRBD1 covers 9 bases. The CDR3 sequence is 12 residues long. Losses at the gene ends were 7 bases for V and 5 bases for J; bases not matched to a gene: 2. Germline V gene data show CDR1 as MDHEN and CDR2 as SYDVKM.

This clonotype occurred many times. The chain carries TRBV5-1 and TRBJ2-7; D may be TRBD1 (6 bases). Germline V gives CDR1 SGHRS, CDR2 YFSETQ. The V end was cut by 2 bases, the J end by 0 bases, with 9 bases between. The CDR3 spans 14 residues. The DNA for the CDR3 is TGCGCCAGCAGCTTTATGGACAGCTCCTACGAGCAGTACTTC. Translating it yields CASSFMDSSYEQYF.

This clonotype was seen repeatedly, ten times or more. The V gene is TRBV20-1, the J gene TRBJ2-7, with TRBD1 matching over 7 bases. The V and J ends lost 6 bases and 3 bases, in that order; junction bases with no gene match: 5. CDR1 and CDR2 from the germline V gene are DFQATT and SNEGSKA (reference sequence). This CDR3 region has 12 residues. The CDR3 region is CSARDSFYEQYF. The CDR3 nucleotides are TGCAGTGCGAGGGACAGCTTCTACGAGCAGTACTTC.

This clonotype was observed many times. The chain joins TRBV27 to TRBJ2-7, with D unclear. This CDR3 contains 12 residues. Germline values: CDR1 MNHEY, CDR2 SMNVEV (reference sequence). Trimming took off 2 bases at V and 4 bases at J, with 6 bases between the two ends. CDR3 loop: CASSLKDYEQYF. The CDR3 region has the DNA TGTGCCAGCAGTTTAAAGGATTACGAGCAGTACTTC.

This clonotype has a count of ten or more. CDR3 amino acids: CATSRAFGGPNQPQHF. In DNA form, the CDR3 reads TGTGCCACCAGCAGAGCATTTGGGGGGCCAAATCAGCCCCAGCATTTT. The chain employs TRBV15 and TRBJ1-5; TRBD1 is a possible D gene (6 bases). This CDR3 has 16 residues. V shed 1 base and J shed 4 bases, with 14 bases lying between them. Germline V gives CDR1 LNHNV, CDR2 YYDKDF (reference sequence).

This clonotype was recorded at least ten times. This sequence joins TRBV5-1 and TRBJ2-5; D could derive from TRBD1 or TRBD2 (5 bases each). CDR3 length equals 15 residues. Trimming left V 2 bases short and J 5 bases short, with 16 bases between. Germline CDR1 SGHRS, CDR2 YFSETQ. CDR3 loop: CASSFSGTLGETQYF. CDR3 coding DNA: TGCGCCAGCAGCTTCTCCGGGACCCTGGGGGAGACCCAGTACTTC.

This clonotype was seen ten or more times. Written as DNA, the CDR3 is TGCGCCAGCAGCGGCAGGGGAGGTGGTGAAAAACTGTTTTTT. Amino acid sequence: CASSGRGGGEKLFF. V is TRBV5-1 and J is TRBJ1-4; possible D gene TRBD1, 6 bases. V dropped 4 bases and J dropped 7 bases, with 14 bases sitting between them. CDR1 SGHRS and CDR2 YFSETQ come from the germline V gene. The CDR3 totals 14 residues.

Ten or more counts support this clonotype. The genes are TRBV20-1 and TRBJ2-5; D call uncertain. CDR1 is DFQATT and CDR2 is SNEGSKA in the germline V gene (reference sequence). This CDR3 has 10 residues. V gave up 6 bases and J gave up 3 bases, with 5 bases separating them. CDR3 coding DNA: TGCAGTGCGAGAAAAGAGACCCAGTACTTC. Its translation: CSARKETQYF.

Remarks on this clonotype: This may be a read error: a much more frequent sequence differs by one nucleotide. V is TRBV27 and J is TRBJ2-7, with a weak D call TRBD2 (6 bases). The germline V gene encodes CDR1 MNHEY and CDR2 SMNVEV (reference sequence). CDR3 length: 14 residues. In DNA, the CDR3 is TGTGTCACCCGAGTCGGTAAGGAGGGTTACGAGCAGTACTTC. Encoded protein: CVTRVGKEGYEQYF.